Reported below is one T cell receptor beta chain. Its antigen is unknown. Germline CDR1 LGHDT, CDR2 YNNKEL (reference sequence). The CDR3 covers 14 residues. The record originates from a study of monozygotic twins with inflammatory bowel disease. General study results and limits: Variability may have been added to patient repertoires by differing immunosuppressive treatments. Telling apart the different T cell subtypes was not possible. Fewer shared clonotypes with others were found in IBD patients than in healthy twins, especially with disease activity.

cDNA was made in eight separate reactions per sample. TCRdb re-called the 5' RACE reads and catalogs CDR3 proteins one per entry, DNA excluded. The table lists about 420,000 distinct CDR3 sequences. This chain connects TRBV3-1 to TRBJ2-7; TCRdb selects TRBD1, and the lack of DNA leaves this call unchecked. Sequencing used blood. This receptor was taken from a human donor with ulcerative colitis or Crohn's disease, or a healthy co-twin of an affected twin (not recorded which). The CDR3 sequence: CASSRGTAYYEQYF.